The 21 T cell receptor beta chains below come from one sample, sequenced in a study of blood T cell repertoires in COVID-19. TCRdb's table, derived via immunoSEQ multiplex PCR, lists solely in-frame clones and lacks some. Here the sample spans some 180,000 clones, 80% to 90% being singletons. The sequenced sample consisted of peripheral blood. These receptors came from a woman older than 75 with COVID-19, enrolled during active disease.

This chain links TRBV7-6 with TRBJ2-7; 10 positions agree with TRBD2. Trimming at V came to 4 bases and at J to 2 bases, leaving 5 bases not matched to a gene. The CDR3 extends over 15 amino acids. Germline V gene sequence: CDR1 SGHVS, CDR2 FNYEAQ. For the CDR3, the DNA is TGTGCCAGCAGCTCCCTAGCGGGAGTTCCCTACGAGCAGTACTTC. Translating gives CASSSLAGVPYEQYF.

The V and J genes are TRBV7-9 and TRBJ2-5; 11 bases are a match to TRBD1. J lost 5 bases, V lost 2 bases, and 7 bases had no gene match. The CDR3 loop spans 16 amino acids. Germline values: CDR1 SEHNR, CDR2 FQNEAQ (reference sequence). This chain's CDR3 is CASSLLRGTGGETQYF. The CDR3 DNA sequence: TGTGCCAGCAGCTTACTGCGCGGGACAGGGGGGGAGACCCAGTACTTC.

The chain joins TRBV18 to TRBJ2-3; 10 nucleotides agree with TRBD2. This CDR3 region has 14 residues. The J segment lost 1 base and the V segment lost 7 bases, leaving 2 bases of the junction unmatched. Germline CDR1 reads KGHSH; CDR2 reads LQKENI. CDR3 coding DNA: TGTGCCAGCTGCCTAGCGGGAGGCACAGATACGCAGTATTTT. Protein sequence: CASCLAGGTDTQYF.

Turning to this clone: Within the sample, other DNA sequences also encode this same CDR3. The rearrangement joins TRBV18 to TRBJ2-7, with 8 nucleotides matching TRBD1. This CDR3 region has 14 residues. V lost 3 bases and J lost 4; bases outside the gene matches: 5. Looked up from germline, CDR1 is KGHSH and CDR2 is LQKENI. CDR3 nucleotides: TGTGCCAGCTCACCCCGACAGGGGACATACGAGCAGTACTTC. Protein: CASSPRQGTYEQYF.

The chain has TRBV5-1 and TRBJ2-6; the D gene is possibly TRBD2 (5 bases). Per the germline V gene, CDR1 is SGHRS and CDR2 is YFSETQ. V was trimmed by 4 bases and J by 0 bases, leaving 14 bases between them. CDR3 length equals 17 residues. CDR3 sequence: CASSPGPTSSGANVLTF. For the CDR3, the DNA is TGCGCCAGCAGCCCTGGCCCCACTAGCTCTGGGGCCAACGTCCTGACTTTC.

In DNA form, the CDR3 reads TGTGCCAGTAGGACAGGGTTATACACCGGGGAGCTGTTTTTT. Protein product: CASRTGLYTGELFF. The V gene is TRBV19, the J gene TRBJ2-2; 7 nucleotides line up with TRBD1. There are 14 residues in the CDR3. Unmatched junction bases numbered 4, after V lost 6 bases and J lost 3 bases. CDR1 is LNHDA, CDR2 SQIVND, per germline (reference sequence).

This clone has only one observation. The CDR3 bases are TGTGCCAGCAGCTCCCGACTGGGACTCGATACGCAGTATTTT. It codes for CASSSRLGLDTQYF. This sequence joins TRBV7-8 and TRBJ2-3, with D maybe TRBD2 (6 bases). The germline V gene has CDR1 SGHVS and CDR2 FQNEAQ. The V end lost 4 bases, the J end lost 6 bases, and 14 bases lay between the germline ends. This CDR3 has 14 residues.

This chain's CDR3 is CASSLIHRAGEAFF. The CDR3 DNA reads TGCGCCAGCAGCTTGATTCATAGGGCGGGTGAAGCTTTCTTT. V gene TRBV5-1 combines with J gene TRBJ1-1; D remains unclear. CDR3 length: 14 residues. CDR1 and CDR2 (germline): SGHRS, YFSETQ. V lost 1 base and J lost 7, with 14 bases in between.

The chain joins TRBV11-2 to TRBJ1-1; D remains ambiguous. The CDR3 sequence is 13 residues long. Trimming stripped 2 bases from V and 4 bases from J, with 8 bases between. Germline loops: CDR1 SGHAT, CDR2 FQNNGV. The CDR3 protein is CASSLSVATEAFF. Written as DNA, the CDR3 is TGTGCCAGCAGCTTATCCGTGGCCACTGAAGCTTTCTTT.

The V call is TRBV24-1, the J call TRBJ1-6; D call uncertain. V dropped 1 base and J dropped 0 bases, with 9 bases sitting between them. Germline V lookup: CDR1 KGHDR, CDR2 SFDVKD. The CDR3 has 17 amino acids. In nucleotides, the CDR3 is TGTGCCACCAGTGATTTTGAGGCGAGCTCCTATAATTCACCCCTCCACTTT. Translated, it gives CATSDFEASSYNSPLHF.

This chain connects TRBV5-1 to TRBJ1-1, with D possibly matching TRBD1 (5 bases). The germline CDR1 and CDR2 sequences are SGHRS and YFSETQ. V lost 5 bases and J lost 1, with 9 bases in between. This CDR3 comprises 13 residues. The CDR3 loop is CASRNQGNTEAFF. CDR3 bases: TGCGCCAGCAGAAACCAGGGGAACACTGAAGCTTTCTTT.

This clone has only one observation. The chain employs TRBV5-1 and TRBJ2-2, with D unresolved. CDR1 and CDR2 (germline): SGHRS, YFSETQ. The CDR3 sequence is 13 residues long. V was pared by 4 bases and J by 7 bases, with 11 bases between. CDR3 amino acids: CASSQLPSGELFF. The DNA for the CDR3 is TGCGCCAGCAGCCAACTCCCTAGCGGGGAGCTGTTTTTT. The entire variable domain, with the rest obtained from reference TRBV5-1 and TRBJ2-2, is as follows: KAGVTQTPRYLIKTRGQQVTLSCSPISGHRSVSWYQQTPGQGLQFLFEYFSETQRNKGNFPGRFSGRQFSNSRSEMNVSTLELGDSALYLCASSQLPSGELFFGEGSRLTVL.

V and J are TRBV2 and TRBJ2-5; 8 bases match TRBD1. There are 14 residues in the CDR3. Germline CDR1 and CDR2: SNHLY and FYNNEI. Unmatched junction bases numbered 14, after V lost 10 bases and J lost 7 bases. This CDR3 is CATTGGTLPGTQYF. CDR3 coding DNA: TGTGCCACCACAGGGGGGACCCTTCCAGGGACCCAGTACTTC.

This rearrangement joins TRBV9 to TRBJ2-5, with 8 positions matching TRBD2. The CDR3 has 17 residues. CDR1 and CDR2 (germline): SGDLS, YYNGEE. The ends lost 3 bases at V and 5 bases at J; junction bases unmatched: 15. The CDR3 bases are TGTGCCAGCAGCGGAGGCCCGGGGGTAGCGGGGATGGAGACCCAGTACTTC. Translated: CASSGGPGVAGMETQYF.

The chain recombines TRBV28 with TRBJ2-7; 7 nucleotides align to TRBD1. CDR3 size: 12 residues. After removal of 10 bases from V and 2 bases from J, the junction contained 5 bases not matched to a gene. CDR1 is MDHEN and CDR2 is SYDVKM in the germline V gene. The DNA for the CDR3 is TGTGCCACCGAGGGGGCTACCTACGAGCAGTACTTC. It codes for CATEGATYEQYF.

Ten or more counts support this clone. In nucleotides, the CDR3 is TGTGCCAGCAGCCGAACAGGGAGCTCCTACGAGCAGTACTTC. Protein product: CASSRTGSSYEQYF. The chain employs TRBV3-1 (or the pseudogene TRBV3-2) and TRBJ2-7, with a weak D call TRBD1 (6 bases). The CDR3 runs 14 residues. Trimming cost V 4 bases and J 0 bases, with 10 bases left between them. CDR1 and CDR2 (germline): LGHDT, YNNKEL (reference sequence).

V gene TRBV11-2 combines with J gene TRBJ2-7; D perhaps matches TRBD2 (5 bases). Germline lookup yields CDR1 SGHAT and CDR2 FQNNGV. The CDR3 sequence is 12 residues long. Trimming pared 3 bases from V and 2 bases from J, leaving 5 bases between. The CDR3 nucleotides are TGTGCCAGCAGCTTCGGGGCCTACGAGCAGTACTTC. Translated: CASSFGAYEQYF.

The chain links TRBV2 to TRBJ2-7; D possibly corresponds to TRBD2 (6 bases). From germline, CDR1 is SNHLY and CDR2 FYNNEI. This CDR3 contains 13 residues. V was clipped by 4 bases and J by 7 bases, with 14 bases between them. As DNA, the CDR3 is TGTGCCAGCAGTGTGGACTACTTCGGGGAGCAGTACTTC. Its translation is CASSVDYFGEQYF.

This rearrangement joins TRBV18 to TRBJ2-5; 9 bases agree with TRBD2. Unmatched junction bases numbered 6, after V lost 6 bases and J lost 4 bases. The CDR3 contains 14 residues. CDR1 and CDR2 (germline): KGHSH, LQKENI. The CDR3 region has the DNA TGTGCCAGCTCTTTAGCGGGAGTTAGAGAGACCCAGTACTTC. Its translation is CASSLAGVRETQYF.

This chain's CDR3 is CASSQGASQGPGYYEQYF. The CDR3 DNA is TGTGCCAGCAGTCAAGGGGCCTCCCAAGGTCCGGGCTACTACGAGCAGTACTTC. This chain uses TRBV7-9 with TRBJ2-7, with D possibly being TRBD1 (5 bases). From germline, CDR1 is SEHNR and CDR2 FQNEAQ (reference sequence). This CDR3 has 18 residues. Trimming removed 6 bases from V and 3 bases from J, with 27 bases in between.

This clone has only one observation. The genes are TRBV18 and TRBJ1-1; TRBD1 matches 7 bases. With V trimmed by 2 bases and J by 4 bases, 10 bases remained unmatched. Germline V gene sequence: CDR1 KGHSH, CDR2 LQKENI. This CDR3 is 16 amino acids long. The CDR3 reads CASSPSQGGMGTEAFF. Written as DNA, the CDR3 is TGTGCCAGCTCACCATCCCAGGGGGGCATGGGCACTGAAGCTTTCTTT. The variable domain in full, with the rest retrieved from reference TRBV18 and TRBJ1-1, is NAGVMQNPRHLVRRRGQEARLRCSPMKGHSHVYWYRQLPEEGLKFMVYLQKENIIDESGMPKERFSAEFPKEGPSILRIQQVVRGDSAAYFCASSPSQGGMGTEAFFGQGTRLTVV.